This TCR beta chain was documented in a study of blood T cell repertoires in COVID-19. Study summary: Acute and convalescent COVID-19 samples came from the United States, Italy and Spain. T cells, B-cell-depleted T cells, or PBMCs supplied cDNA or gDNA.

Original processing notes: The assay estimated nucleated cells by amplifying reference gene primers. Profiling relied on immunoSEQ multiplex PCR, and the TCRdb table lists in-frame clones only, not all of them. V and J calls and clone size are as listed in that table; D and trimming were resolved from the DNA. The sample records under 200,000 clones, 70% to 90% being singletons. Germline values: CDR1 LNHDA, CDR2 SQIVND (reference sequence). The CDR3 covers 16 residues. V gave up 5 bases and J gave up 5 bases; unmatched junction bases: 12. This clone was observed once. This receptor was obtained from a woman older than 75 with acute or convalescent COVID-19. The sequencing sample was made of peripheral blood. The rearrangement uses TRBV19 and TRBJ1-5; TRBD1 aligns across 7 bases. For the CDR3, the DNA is TGTGCCAGTAGTCCCCGATTAGTCAGGGGGGATCAGCCCCAGCATTTT. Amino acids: CASSPRLVRGDQPQHF.